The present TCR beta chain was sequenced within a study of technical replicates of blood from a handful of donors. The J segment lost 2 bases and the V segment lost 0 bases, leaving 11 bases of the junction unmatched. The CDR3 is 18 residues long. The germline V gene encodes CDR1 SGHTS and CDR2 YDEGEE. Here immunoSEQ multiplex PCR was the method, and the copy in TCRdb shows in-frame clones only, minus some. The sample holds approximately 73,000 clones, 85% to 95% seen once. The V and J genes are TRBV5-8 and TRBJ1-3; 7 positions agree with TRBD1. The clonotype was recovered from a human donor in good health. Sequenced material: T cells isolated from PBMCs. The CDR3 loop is CASSLVGVQGVPGNTIYF. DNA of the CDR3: TGTGCCAGCAGCTTGGTTGGAGTCCAGGGGGTTCCTGGAAACACCATATATTTT.